Presented here are 22 T cell receptor beta chains from one specimen sequenced in a study of human T cells and chemical hapten exposure. Time point given: patch test 2, 6 weeks after DPC sensitization. The treatment here: therapeutic diphenylcyclopropenone sensitization with weekly scalp DPC. TCRdb fed the RACE reads into MiXCR, producing one record per CDR3 protein. The sample has over 40,000 distinct CDR3 sequences, around 3.2% seen once. This specimen consisted of whole blood, obtained in connection with sensitization to the hapten diphenylcyclopropenone (DPC). All receptors come from a man aged 35 to 55 with alopecia areata. Some clones in this sample may be carry-over from other donors' samples.

Ten or more counts support this clonotype. This rearrangement joins TRBV20-1 to TRBJ2-5; no reliable D call. Germline V gene lookup returns CDR1 DFQATT and CDR2 SNEGSKA (reference sequence). The CDR3 runs 14 residues. The chain's CDR3 is CTILGRVGQETQYF. The CDR3 DNA is TGCACCATTCTCGGTAGGGTGGGCCAAGAGACCCAGTACTTC.

Within the sample, this clonotype is medium-sized. The chain joins TRBV20-1 to TRBJ1-5; D call uncertain. V lost 4 bases and J lost 2, with 12 bases in between. This CDR3 region has 14 residues. Germline assignment: CDR1 DFQATT and CDR2 SNEGSKA (reference sequence). CDR3 coding DNA: TGCAGTGCTACCCACGCCTGGGGCAATCAGCCCCAGCATTTT. This codes for CSATHAWGNQPQHF.

This clonotype came up many times. This rearrangement joins TRBV27 to TRBJ2-1, with D possibly TRBD1 on 7 matching bases. The CDR3 runs to 16 residues. With 5 bases removed from V and 6 bases from J, the gap between germline ends came to 20 bases. Germline lookup yields CDR1 MNHEY and CDR2 SMNVEV (reference sequence). Here the CDR3 reads CASSPRGGGASNEQFF. In DNA, the CDR3 is TGTGCCAGCAGTCCGAGAGGGGGCGGGGCCTCCAATGAGCAGTTCTTC.

This clonotype was detected many times. The CDR3 region is CASSLGSGTQYF. The CDR3 nucleotides read TGTGCCAGCAGCTTGGGTAGCGGCACGCAGTATTTT. The rearrangement links TRBV7-9 to TRBJ2-3; a possible D gene is TRBD2 (6 bases). The CDR3 contains 12 residues. Germline CDR1 reads SEHNR; CDR2 reads FQNEAQ (reference sequence). The ends were cut back, 3 bases at V and 9 bases at J, with 10 bases in the middle.

This clonotype has more than one count but fewer than ten. This chain connects TRBV29-1 to TRBJ2-5; tentatively, D is TRBD1 (6 bases). Trimming took 4 bases from V and 2 from J, leaving 20 bases between them. This CDR3 is 16 amino acids long. Germline loops: CDR1 SQVTM, CDR2 ANQGSEA. The DNA of the CDR3 is TGCAGCGTTGTGGGGAGTGCAGGGGAATTTCAAGAGACCCAGTACTTC. Translated: CSVVGSAGEFQETQYF.

This clonotype came up many times. The genes are TRBV25-1 and TRBJ1-1, with 7 bases that match TRBD1. Germline V gene data show CDR1 as MGHDK and CDR2 as SYGVNS. CDR3 length: 15 amino acids. V lost 5 bases to trimming and J lost 1 base; unmatched junction nucleotides: 7. In DNA form, the CDR3 reads TGTGCCAGCAGTCAGCCAACAGGGGAGAACACTGAAGCTTTCTTT. Encoded protein: CASSQPTGENTEAFF.

This clonotype was recorded many times. The J gene is TRBJ2-2, the V gene TRBV12-3 or TRBV12-4, with TRBD1 matching over 8 bases. J lost 2 bases, V lost 8 bases, and 4 bases had no gene match. CDR3 length equals 14 residues. The CDR3: CASDRGPNTGELFF. In DNA form, the CDR3 reads TGTGCCAGCGACAGGGGACCCAACACCGGGGAGCTGTTTTTT.

This clonotype has at least ten counts. The chain couples TRBV7-2 to TRBJ2-3; no reliable D call. Trimming pared 8 bases from V and 5 bases from J, leaving 11 bases between. Germline V gene sequence: CDR1 SGHTA, CDR2 FQGNSA. The CDR3 loop spans 12 amino acids. The CDR3 spells CASGVVVDTQYF. CDR3 in DNA: TGTGCCAGCGGTGTGGTGGTAGATACGCAGTATTTT.

This clonotype was detected ten times or more. The chain carries TRBV4-2 and TRBJ2-3; no definite D call. The CDR3 sequence is 13 residues long. The ends were cut back, 5 bases at V and 6 bases at J, with 12 bases in the middle. CDR1 and CDR2 (germline): LGHNA, YNFKEQ. CDR3 sequence reads: CASSYGRSDTQYF. CDR3 bases: TGTGCCAGCAGCTACGGCAGGTCCGATACGCAGTATTTT.

This clonotype was seen repeatedly, ten times or more. V usage is TRBV12-3 or TRBV12-4 and J usage is TRBJ1-2, with D possibly matching TRBD1 (5 bases). The V end was cut by 7 bases, the J end by 7 bases, with 25 bases between. This CDR3 comprises 16 residues. CDR3 region: CASTTRQSPGWSGYTF. For the CDR3, the DNA is TGTGCCAGCACCACGCGCCAGAGTCCAGGGTGGTCTGGCTACACCTTC.

In this sample, this clonotype turned up many times. The chain combines TRBV7-9 with TRBJ2-1; 8 bases map to TRBD2. V dropped 1 base and J dropped 6; count of bases not matched to a gene: 8. Germline V gene sequence: CDR1 SEHNR, CDR2 FQNEAQ (reference sequence). The CDR3 runs 16 residues. The CDR3 reads CASSLDHGRAGNEQFF. The CDR3 DNA is TGTGCCAGCAGCTTAGACCACGGGAGGGCCGGCAATGAGCAGTTCTTC. The variable domain in full, with the rest retrieved from reference TRBV7-9 and TRBJ2-1, is DTGVSQNPRHKITKRGQNVTFRCDPISEHNRLYWYRQTLGQGPEFLTYFQNEAQLEKSRLLSDRFSAERPKGSFSTLEIQRTEQGDSAMYLCASSLDHGRAGNEQFFGPGTRLTVL.

At least ten counts were recorded for this clonotype. As DNA, the CDR3 is TGTGCCAGCAGCTTAGCGACACGAGAGACCCAGTACTTC. Translating it yields CASSLATRETQYF. The chain has TRBV7-2 and TRBJ2-5; D gene unclear. This CDR3 spans 13 amino acids. The germline V gene has CDR1 SGHTA and CDR2 FQGNSA. Trimming pared 0 bases from V and 4 bases from J, leaving 6 bases between.

This clonotype occurred many times. The rearrangement links TRBV7-2 to TRBJ2-1; 11 bases are a match to TRBD2. V shed 1 base, J shed 5 bases, and the junction held 4 bases outside the gene matches. The CDR3 loop spans 16 amino acids. Germline V lookup: CDR1 SGHTA, CDR2 FQGNSA. The DNA for the CDR3 is TGTGCCAGCAGCTTAGGTCGACTAGCGGGGAACAATGAGCAGTTCTTC. Protein product: CASSLGRLAGNNEQFF. Based on the CDR3 plus reference TRBV7-2 and TRBJ2-1, the full variable domain is GAGVSQSPSNKVTEKGKDVELRCDPISGHTALYWYRQSLGQGLEFLIYFQGNSAPDKSGLPSDRFSAERTGGSVSTLTIQRTQQEDSAVYLCASSLGRLAGNNEQFFGPGTRLTVL.

This clonotype has at least ten counts. The V gene is TRBV7-2, the J gene TRBJ1-5; TRBD1 agrees at 9 bases. This CDR3 is built from 15 residues. Germline V gene data show CDR1 as SGHTA and CDR2 as FQGNSA. Losses at the gene ends were 1 base for V and 5 bases for J; bases not matched to a gene: 3. CDR3 nucleotide sequence: TGTGCCAGCAGCTTAGTTGGGACAGGGTATCAGCCCCAGCATTTT. Its protein product is CASSLVGTGYQPQHF.

As to this clonotype: A junction boundary mismatches the germline segment, possibly from a read error. The V call is TRBV7-9, the J call TRBJ1-1; D is unclear. This CDR3 has 13 amino acids. CDR1 is SEHNR, CDR2 FQNEAQ, per germline (reference sequence). Here the CDR3 DNA reads TGTGACAGCAGCTACAGCCGGGGCACTGAAGCTTTCTTT. Residues: CDSSYSRGTEAFF.

This clonotype was detected many times. The rearrangement links TRBV18 to TRBJ2-7; D possibly corresponds to TRBD2 (6 bases). This CDR3 comprises 14 residues. Trimming stripped 5 bases from V and 3 bases from J, with 14 bases between. The V gene's germline CDR1 is KGHSH and CDR2 LQKENI. CDR3 loop: CASSALTGGYEQYF. The CDR3 DNA reads TGTGCCAGCTCAGCCCTGACCGGGGGCTACGAGCAGTACTTC.

This clonotype was seen ten or more times. The CDR3: CASRSGQRVDMPQHF. The CDR3 nucleotides are TGTGCCAGCAGATCGGGACAGCGCGTTGATATGCCCCAGCATTTT. The V call is TRBV6-5, the J call TRBJ1-5; 7 bases line up with TRBD1. After removal of 6 bases from V and 9 bases from J, the junction contained 14 bases not matched to a gene. The CDR3 is 15 residues long. CDR1 and CDR2 from the germline V gene are MNHEY and SVGAGI.

This clonotype came up many times. The chain is built from TRBV19 and TRBJ2-1; D gene uncertain. The CDR3 totals 13 residues. V was cut by 7 bases and J by 3 bases, with 10 bases left in between. CDR1 is LNHDA and CDR2 is SQIVND in the germline V gene (reference sequence). CDR3 bases: TGTGCCAGTACAAGCGCCAGCTACAATGAGCAGTTCTTC. It yields the protein CASTSASYNEQFF.

This clonotype was picked up many times. The chain links TRBV6-1 to TRBJ2-7; D is unclear. The CDR3 totals 15 residues. Per the germline V gene, CDR1 is MNHNS and CDR2 is SASEGT. V was trimmed by 8 bases and J by 1 base, leaving 18 bases between them. The CDR3 region is CASSSAGSGSYEQYF. In DNA, the CDR3 is TGTGCCAGCTCGTCCGCCGGGTCCGGATCCTACGAGCAGTACTTC.

This clonotype came up many times. The genes are TRBV20-1 and TRBJ2-1; 8 nucleotides line up with TRBD1. The CDR3 covers 15 residues. Germline CDR1 reads DFQATT; CDR2 reads SNEGSKA (reference sequence). V lost 5 bases and J lost 3; bases outside the gene matches: 9. Here the CDR3 reads CSAYYQGAYYNEQFF. Written as DNA, the CDR3 is TGCAGTGCTTATTATCAGGGGGCGTACTACAATGAGCAGTTCTTC.

This clonotype was observed at least ten times. J is TRBJ1-1 and V is TRBV4-2, with D hard to call. The length of the CDR3 is 14 residues. Germline CDR1 LGHNA, CDR2 YNFKEQ. V was pared by 0 bases and J by 7 bases, with 12 bases between. DNA for the CDR3: TGTGCCAGCAGCCAAGAGAGCGTCACAGATGAAGCTTTCTTT. Amino acids: CASSQESVTDEAFF.

At least ten counts were recorded for this clonotype. The gene calls are TRBV4-3 and TRBJ2-6; no clear D gene. V was trimmed by 0 bases and J by 1 base, leaving 7 bases between them. This CDR3 is built from 16 residues. CDR1 and CDR2 (germline): LGHNA, YSLEER. The CDR3 reads CASSQDRSSGANVLTF. The CDR3, as DNA: TGCGCCAGCAGCCAAGATCGATCGTCTGGGGCCAACGTCCTGACTTTC.